This passage covers 17 T cell receptor beta chains from one sample sequenced in a study of shared clonotypes between healthy human individuals. Sequenced by immunoSEQ multiplex PCR; TCRdb stores in-frame clones only, minus some. The table records some 2,500,000 clones, under 95% of them present only once. The specimen was naive CD4+ T cells from PBMCs. Indicated subset: CD45RA+ positively selected. These receptors were collected from a man aged 18-30 years in good health. Some clones in this sample may be carry-over from other donors' samples.

The chain is built from TRBV6-1 and TRBJ2-7; 10 bases map to TRBD1. Germline-derived CDR1 and CDR2 are MNHNS and SASEGT. This CDR3 spans 15 amino acids. Trimming cost V 3 bases and J 3 bases; bases outside gene matches: 5. CDR3: CASSEGTGEIYEQYF. CDR3 nucleotides: TGTGCCAGCAGTGAGGGGACAGGGGAGATCTACGAGCAGTACTTC.

The chain employs TRBV28 and TRBJ1-2, with TRBD1 matching over 10 bases. Germline V CDR1 and CDR2: MDHEN, SYDVKM. The CDR3 covers 15 residues. Trimming cost V 5 bases and J 5 bases; bases outside gene matches: 8. The CDR3 region is CASSPQDRGLYGYTF. CDR3 bases: TGTGCCAGCAGTCCACAGGACAGGGGGTTGTATGGCTACACCTTC.

The genes are TRBV5-1 and TRBJ2-1; D may be TRBD1 or TRBD2 (5 bases each). V was shortened by 0 bases and J by 7 bases, with 14 bases between the two germline ends. The CDR3 consists of 15 residues. Germline V gene lookup returns CDR1 SGHRS and CDR2 YFSETQ. The CDR3 nucleotides are TGCGCCAGCAGCTTGGGACCCCGGGGCGTAAATGAGCAGTTCTTC. It yields the protein CASSLGPRGVNEQFF.

The chain links TRBV28 to TRBJ2-1; 9 nucleotides match TRBD2. The germline CDR1 and CDR2 sequences are MDHEN and SYDVKM. Trimming took 4 bases from V and 2 from J; bases not matched to a gene: 6. CDR3 size: 16 residues. The CDR3 DNA follows: TGTGCCAGCAGTTCGAAGACTAGCGGAGCCTACAATGAGCAGTTCTTC. Its translation: CASSSKTSGAYNEQFF.

V and J are TRBV9 and TRBJ2-3, with 7 bases matching TRBD2. Unmatched junction bases numbered 9, after V lost 0 bases and J lost 2 bases. In germline, CDR1 is SGDLS, CDR2 YYNGEE. The CDR3 extends over 17 amino acids. CDR3 nucleotides: TGTGCCAGCAGCGTAGGGTTAGCGGGTTGGGTCACAGATACGCAGTATTTT. Protein sequence: CASSVGLAGWVTDTQYF. Using reference TRBV9 and TRBJ2-3 for the parts outside the CDR3, the full variable domain is DSGVTQTPKHLITATGQRVTLRCSPRSGDLSVYWYQQSLDQGLQFLIQYYNGEERAKGNILERFSAQQFPDLHSELNLSSLELGDSALYFCASSVGLAGWVTDTQYFGPGTRLTVL.

This chain connects TRBV4-1 to TRBJ2-5; a weak D match, TRBD1 (5 bases). Looked up from germline, CDR1 is MGHRA and CDR2 is YSYEKL. Trimming pared 0 bases from V and 1 base from J, leaving 9 bases between. The CDR3 spans 15 residues. The DNA for the CDR3 is TGCGCCAGCAGCCAAGATCGTGGGGCCCAAGAGACCCAGTACTTC. It yields the protein CASSQDRGAQETQYF.

The chain uses TRBV10-3 and TRBJ2-7, with D perhaps matching TRBD1 (6 bases). The CDR3 contains 13 residues. Trimming took off 3 bases at V and 4 bases at J, with 10 bases between the two ends. The V gene's germline CDR1 is ENHRY and CDR2 SYGVKD. The DNA of the CDR3 is TGTGCCATCAGTGAAGCAACAGGGTACGAGCAGTACTTC. It codes for CAISEATGYEQYF.

The rearrangement uses TRBV4-1 and TRBJ2-7; 11 bases are shared with TRBD2. Germline assignment: CDR1 MGHRA and CDR2 YSYEKL. The CDR3 contains 15 residues. V shed 4 bases and J 3 bases; nucleotides not matched to a gene: 5. CDR3 loop: CASSPGTSGDYEQYF. CDR3 coding DNA: TGCGCCAGCAGCCCCGGGACTAGCGGCGACTACGAGCAGTACTTC.

The V call is TRBV15, the J call TRBJ1-5; D may be TRBD1 (6 bases). The germline gives CDR1 LNHNV, CDR2 YYDKDF (reference sequence). V was cut by 0 bases and J by 4 bases, with 13 bases left in between. The CDR3 sequence is 16 residues long. CDR3 region: CATSRDIPGANQPQHF. CDR3 coding DNA: TGTGCCACCAGCAGAGATATCCCAGGGGCAAATCAGCCCCAGCATTTT.

The V and J genes are TRBV4-2 and TRBJ2-7; 7 bases are shared with TRBD1. J gave up 3 bases and V 6 bases, and 8 bases lay outside the gene matches. Per the germline V gene, CDR1 is LGHNA and CDR2 is YNFKEQ. The length of the CDR3 is 14 residues. The CDR3 DNA reads as TGTGCCAGCAGGAACAGGGGTTCGGACTACGAGCAGTACTTC. It encodes CASRNRGSDYEQYF.

V usage is TRBV7-2 and J usage is TRBJ1-1; D is unclear. CDR1 is SGHTA and CDR2 is FQGNSA in the germline V gene. The CDR3 sequence is 14 residues long. V was cut by 0 bases and J by 5 bases, with 10 bases left in between. DNA for the CDR3: TGTGCCAGCAGCTTAGCGAGCGCAGGAACTGAAGCTTTCTTT. Its protein is CASSLASAGTEAFF.

J is TRBJ2-2 and V is TRBV4-2; 7 bases line up with TRBD1. V lost 1 base and J lost 1; bases outside the gene matches: 6. This CDR3 is 17 amino acids long. Germline CDR1 is LGHNA and CDR2 is YNFKEQ. This chain's CDR3 is CASSQVGDRENTGELFF. For the CDR3, the DNA is TGTGCCAGCAGCCAAGTCGGCGACAGGGAGAACACCGGGGAGCTGTTTTTT.

This chain uses TRBV5-6 with TRBJ1-1, with no clear D. The CDR3 extends over 15 amino acids. V was trimmed by 3 bases and J by 0 bases, leaving 12 bases between them. Per germline, CDR1 SGHDT and CDR2 YYEEEE. This chain's CDR3 is CASSSRARMNTEAFF. CDR3 sequence (DNA): TGTGCCAGCAGCTCAAGGGCCAGAATGAACACTGAAGCTTTCTTT.

The chain couples TRBV6-5 to TRBJ2-1, with D uncertain. Trimming took off 6 bases at V and 3 bases at J, with 3 bases between the two ends. This CDR3 has 11 residues. Germline CDR1 is MNHEY and CDR2 is SVGAGI. The CDR3 region has the DNA TGTGCCAGCAGCCGCTACAATGAGCAGTTCTTC. The encoded protein is CASSRYNEQFF.

This chain links TRBV11-2 with TRBJ2-7, with D hard to call. CDR3 length: 14 amino acids. Trimming left V 0 bases short and J 2 bases short, with 8 bases between. Germline lookup yields CDR1 SGHAT and CDR2 FQNNGV. The CDR3 DNA follows: TGTGCCAGCAGCTTAGATACGCAGCCCTACGAGCAGTACTTC. It translates to CASSLDTQPYEQYF. Filled out from reference TRBV11-2 and TRBJ2-7, the complete variable domain reads EAGVAQSPRYKIIEKRQSVAFWCNPISGHATLYWYQQILGQGPKLLIQFQNNGVVDDSQLPKDRFSAERLKGVDSTLKIQPAKLEDSAVYLCASSLDTQPYEQYFGPGTRLTVT.

The chain carries TRBV2 and TRBJ1-3; a possible D gene is TRBD1 (6 bases). This CDR3 is built from 15 residues. The germline V gene encodes CDR1 SNHLY and CDR2 FYNNEI. Trimming left V 6 bases short and J 6 bases short, with 18 bases between. The CDR3 DNA follows: TGTGCCAGCAGCGATGAGAGGACAGCCATAAACACCATATATTTT. Translating it yields CASSDERTAINTIYF.

The gene calls are TRBV7-9 and TRBJ1-4, with a weak D call TRBD1 (6 bases). In germline, CDR1 is SEHNR, CDR2 FQNEAQ (reference sequence). V shed 5 bases and J shed 3 bases, with 10 bases lying between them. The CDR3 is made up of 14 amino acids. DNA for the CDR3: TGTGCCAGCAGCCCGGGGGCGGCTAATGAAAAACTGTTTTTT. This sequence encodes CASSPGAANEKLFF. Based on the CDR3 plus reference TRBV7-9 and TRBJ1-4, the full variable domain is DTGVSQNPRHKITKRGQNVTFRCDPISEHNRLYWYRQTLGQGPEFLTYFQNEAQLEKSRLLSDRFSAERPKGSFSTLEIQRTEQGDSAMYLCASSPGAANEKLFFGSGTQLSVL.